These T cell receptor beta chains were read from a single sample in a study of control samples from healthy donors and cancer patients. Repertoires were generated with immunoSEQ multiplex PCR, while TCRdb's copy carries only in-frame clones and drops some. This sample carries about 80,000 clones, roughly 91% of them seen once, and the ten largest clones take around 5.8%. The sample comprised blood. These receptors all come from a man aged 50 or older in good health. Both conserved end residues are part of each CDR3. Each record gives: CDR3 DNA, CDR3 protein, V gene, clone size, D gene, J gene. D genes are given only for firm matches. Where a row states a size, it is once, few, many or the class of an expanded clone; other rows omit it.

CDR3nt: TGTGCCAGCTCACCGGAGCCCGATATCAATAACTATGGCTACACCTTC; CDR3aa: CASSPEPDINNYGYTF; v_gene: TRBV18; abundance: NA; d_gene: NA; j_gene: TRBJ1-2
CDR3nt: TGTGCCAGTAGTGGCAGGGTCCAAGAGACCCAGTACTTC; CDR3aa: CASSGRVQETQYF; v_gene: TRBV19; abundance: once; d_gene: NA; j_gene: TRBJ2-5
CDR3nt: TGTGCCAGTAATTTCCAGGGAGCCTATAATTCACCCCTCCACTTT; CDR3aa: CASNFQGAYNSPLHF; v_gene: TRBV19; abundance: NA; d_gene: NA; j_gene: TRBJ1-6
CDR3nt: TGTGCCAGCAGCCCCCAAGCGGGGGTAACCCATAATGAGCAGTTCTTC; CDR3aa: CASSPQAGVTHNEQFF; v_gene: TRBV9; abundance: NA; d_gene: TRBD2; j_gene: TRBJ2-1
CDR3nt: TGTGCCAGCAGTTTCGATAATTCACCCCTCCACTTT; CDR3aa: CASSFDNSPLHF; v_gene: TRBV12-3/TRBV12-4; abundance: NA; d_gene: NA; j_gene: TRBJ1-6
CDR3nt: TGTGCCAGCAGCCGGGACAGACGAACTGAAGCTTTCTTT; CDR3aa: CASSRDRRTEAFF; v_gene: TRBV11-2; abundance: NA; d_gene: TRBD1; j_gene: TRBJ1-1
CDR3nt: TGTGCCAGCAGCGTAGGTGGGGGGCGGGCAATCACAGATACGCAGTATTTT; CDR3aa: CASSVGGGRAITDTQYF; v_gene: TRBV9; abundance: NA; d_gene: NA; j_gene: TRBJ2-3
CDR3nt: TGTGCCGCCACTACGGGAGGGAACTATGGCTACACCTTC; CDR3aa: CAATTGGNYGYTF; v_gene: TRBV18; abundance: NA; d_gene: NA; j_gene: TRBJ1-2
CDR3nt: TGTGCCAGCAGTGAAGTTCAAGGGACAGGGGGCGTGAGCAATCAGCCCCAGCATTTT; CDR3aa: CASSEVQGTGGVSNQPQHF; v_gene: TRBV2; abundance: few; d_gene: TRBD1; j_gene: TRBJ1-5
CDR3nt: TGTGCTAGTGGTTTAAACACTCTGGGGGATGGCAAAAACATTCAGTACTTC; CDR3aa: CASGLNTLGDGKNIQYF; v_gene: TRBV12-5; abundance: NA; d_gene: NA; j_gene: TRBJ2-4
CDR3nt: TGTGCCACCAGTGATTTTTCTGGTGAGCAGTTCTTC; CDR3aa: CATSDFSGEQFF; v_gene: TRBV24-1; abundance: NA; d_gene: NA; j_gene: TRBJ2-1
CDR3nt: TGCGCCAGCAGCCCAACTCGGCGGGAAGCCTACAATGAGCAGTTCTTC; CDR3aa: CASSPTRREAYNEQFF; v_gene: TRBV5-1; abundance: NA; d_gene: NA; j_gene: TRBJ2-1
CDR3nt: TGTGCCAGCAGCTTAGTAGGGGGCAACTATGGCTACACCTTC; CDR3aa: CASSLVGGNYGYTF; v_gene: TRBV7-2; abundance: NA; d_gene: TRBD1; j_gene: TRBJ1-2
CDR3nt: TGTGCCAGCTCACCAGCCGGGACCTCTTACGAGCAGTACTTC; CDR3aa: CASSPAGTSYEQYF; v_gene: TRBV18; abundance: NA; d_gene: NA; j_gene: TRBJ2-7
CDR3nt: TGTGCCAGCAGTGGGCGCCCGGAGGGCCCAGATACGCAGTATTTT; CDR3aa: CASSGRPEGPDTQYF; v_gene: TRBV2; abundance: NA; d_gene: NA; j_gene: TRBJ2-3
CDR3nt: TGCAGCGTTTACACAGGGGTGGGTGAGCAGTTCTTC; CDR3aa: CSVYTGVGEQFF; v_gene: TRBV29-1; abundance: few; d_gene: TRBD1; j_gene: TRBJ2-1
CDR3nt: TGTGCCAGCAGCTGGACGGGGGACCCCTCCTACGAGCAGTACTTC; CDR3aa: CASSWTGDPSYEQYF; v_gene: TRBV5-6; abundance: NA; d_gene: NA; j_gene: TRBJ2-7
CDR3nt: TGTGCCAGTTCGACAGGGAACACTGAAGCTTTCTTT; CDR3aa: CASSTGNTEAFF; v_gene: TRBV19; abundance: NA; d_gene: NA; j_gene: TRBJ1-1
CDR3nt: TGTGCCATCGGGTTAGACAGGACCTATGGCTACACCTTC; CDR3aa: CAIGLDRTYGYTF; v_gene: TRBV10-3; abundance: NA; d_gene: NA; j_gene: TRBJ1-2
CDR3nt: TGCGCCAGCAGCTGGACCTCAGGGGGAACCTACGAGCAGTACTTC; CDR3aa: CASSWTSGGTYEQYF; v_gene: TRBV5-1; abundance: NA; d_gene: TRBD1; j_gene: TRBJ2-7
CDR3nt: TGTGCCAGCAGCTCGGGGGACACTGAAGCTTTCTTT; CDR3aa: CASSSGDTEAFF; v_gene: TRBV11-3; abundance: NA; d_gene: NA; j_gene: TRBJ1-1
CDR3nt: TGCGCCAGCCGGGGACTAGTGATAAGTTCCTACAATGAGCAGTTCTTC; CDR3aa: CASRGLVISSYNEQFF; v_gene: TRBV5-1; abundance: NA; d_gene: TRBD2; j_gene: TRBJ2-1
CDR3nt: TGTGCCACCAGTGAGGGGACAGGGGCTGCAGATACGCAGTATTTT; CDR3aa: CATSEGTGAADTQYF; v_gene: TRBV24-1; abundance: NA; d_gene: TRBD1; j_gene: TRBJ2-3
CDR3nt: TGCGCCAGCAGCTCTAGCGGGGGGATATCCCAAGAGACCCAGTACTTC; CDR3aa: CASSSSGGISQETQYF; v_gene: TRBV4-1; abundance: NA; d_gene: TRBD2; j_gene: TRBJ2-5
CDR3nt: TGTGCCTGGAGTGACCTCCCGACCGGGGAGCTGTTTTTT; CDR3aa: CAWSDLPTGELFF; v_gene: TRBV30; abundance: NA; d_gene: NA; j_gene: TRBJ2-2
CDR3nt: TGCGCCAGCAGCCACCCCGCCGGGACAGGGCATAACGAGCAGTACTTC; CDR3aa: CASSHPAGTGHNEQYF; v_gene: TRBV4-1; abundance: NA; d_gene: TRBD1; j_gene: TRBJ2-7
CDR3nt: TGTGCCAGCAGCGGCCGGGACGTTAACGGGGACTATGGCTACACCTTC; CDR3aa: CASSGRDVNGDYGYTF; v_gene: TRBV9; abundance: NA; d_gene: NA; j_gene: TRBJ1-2
CDR3nt: TGTGCCAGCAGTGACTCGAGCACCGGGGAGCTGTTTTTT; CDR3aa: CASSDSSTGELFF; v_gene: TRBV6-4; abundance: NA; d_gene: NA; j_gene: TRBJ2-2
CDR3nt: TGCGCCAGCAGCTTGGCGGGGGGCAGACTCAACACTGAAGCTTTCTTT; CDR3aa: CASSLAGGRLNTEAFF; v_gene: TRBV5-1; abundance: NA; d_gene: NA; j_gene: TRBJ1-1
CDR3nt: TGCGCCAGCAGTCAATCTGGAGGACGAGCGGAGGGTCAGCCCCAGCATTTT; CDR3aa: CASSQSGGRAEGQPQHF; v_gene: TRBV23-1; abundance: NA; d_gene: NA; j_gene: TRBJ1-5
CDR3nt: TGTGCCAGCAGTTTGTCCGGGAAACACGAGCAGTACTTC; CDR3aa: CASSLSGKHEQYF; v_gene: TRBV27; abundance: NA; d_gene: NA; j_gene: TRBJ2-7
CDR3nt: TGTGCCAGCAGCAACAGGGGGCACCCTCGGGACGAGCAGTACTTC; CDR3aa: CASSNRGHPRDEQYF; v_gene: TRBV7-2; abundance: NA; d_gene: TRBD1; j_gene: TRBJ2-7
CDR3nt: TGTGCCAGTAGTCCCAGGTCGAGGAACACTGAAGCTTTCTTT; CDR3aa: CASSPRSRNTEAFF; v_gene: TRBV19; abundance: NA; d_gene: NA; j_gene: TRBJ1-1
CDR3nt: TGCGCCAGCAGCTTGGGCCACAGGGACTCACCCCTCCACTTT; CDR3aa: CASSLGHRDSPLHF; v_gene: TRBV5-1; abundance: once; d_gene: NA; j_gene: TRBJ1-6
CDR3nt: TGTGCCAGCAGCCTGGGGACAGGGGGCGCCTACGAGCAGTACTTC; CDR3aa: CASSLGTGGAYEQYF; v_gene: TRBV7-9; abundance: NA; d_gene: TRBD1; j_gene: TRBJ2-7
CDR3nt: TGTGCCGGCGAAAAGGACACCGGTGTACGGACCCAGTACTTC; CDR3aa: CAGEKDTGVRTQYF; v_gene: TRBV30; abundance: NA; d_gene: NA; j_gene: TRBJ2-5
CDR3nt: TGTGCCAGCAGTTTTGGACCGAGCTCTGGAAACACCATATATTTT; CDR3aa: CASSFGPSSGNTIYF; v_gene: TRBV6-5; abundance: NA; d_gene: NA; j_gene: TRBJ1-3
CDR3nt: TGTGCCTGGAGTGTACCAACCTCAGGGGGGCCACCCCTCCACTTT; CDR3aa: CAWSVPTSGGPPLHF; v_gene: TRBV30; abundance: NA; d_gene: TRBD1; j_gene: TRBJ1-6
CDR3nt: TGTGCCAGCTCCGGGGCTATAGGGACTGAAGCTTTCTTT; CDR3aa: CASSGAIGTEAFF; v_gene: TRBV18; abundance: NA; d_gene: NA; j_gene: TRBJ1-1
CDR3nt: TGTGCCAGCAGCCGCGCCGGGACTACAGATACGCAGTATTTT; CDR3aa: CASSRAGTTDTQYF; v_gene: TRBV5-6; abundance: NA; d_gene: NA; j_gene: TRBJ2-3
CDR3nt: TGTGCCTGGAATAGGATGAGCACCGATACGCAGTATTTT; CDR3aa: CAWNRMSTDTQYF; v_gene: TRBV30; abundance: NA; d_gene: NA; j_gene: TRBJ2-3
CDR3nt: TGTGCCAGCAGACACGGGAGCACAGATACGCAGTATTTT; CDR3aa: CASRHGSTDTQYF; v_gene: TRBV27; abundance: NA; d_gene: NA; j_gene: TRBJ2-3
CDR3nt: TGCAGTGCTAGAGGAGCCGGGGAGCAGTACTTC; CDR3aa: CSARGAGEQYF; v_gene: TRBV20-1; abundance: NA; d_gene: NA; j_gene: TRBJ2-7
CDR3nt: TGCGCCAGCAGCCAAAGCCAAGAGACCCAGTACTTC; CDR3aa: CASSQSQETQYF; v_gene: TRBV5-1; abundance: NA; d_gene: NA; j_gene: TRBJ2-5